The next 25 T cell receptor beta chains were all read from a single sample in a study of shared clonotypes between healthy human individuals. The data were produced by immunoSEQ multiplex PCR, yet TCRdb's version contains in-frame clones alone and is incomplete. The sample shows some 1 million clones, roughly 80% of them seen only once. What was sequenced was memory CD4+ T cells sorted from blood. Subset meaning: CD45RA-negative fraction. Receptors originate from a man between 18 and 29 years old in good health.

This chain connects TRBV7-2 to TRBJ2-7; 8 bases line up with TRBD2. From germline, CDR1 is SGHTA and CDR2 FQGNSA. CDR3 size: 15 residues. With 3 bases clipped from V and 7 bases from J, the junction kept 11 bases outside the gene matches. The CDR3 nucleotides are TGTGCCAGCAGCTTGTCGGGAGGGCATATCCGGGAGCAGTACTTC. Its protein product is CASSLSGGHIREQYF.

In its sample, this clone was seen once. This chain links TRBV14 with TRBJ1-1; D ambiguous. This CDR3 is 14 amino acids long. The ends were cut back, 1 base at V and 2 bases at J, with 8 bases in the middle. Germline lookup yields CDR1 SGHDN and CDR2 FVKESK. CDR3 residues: CASSQGPINTEAFF. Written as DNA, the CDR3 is TGTGCCAGCAGCCAAGGACCGATAAACACTGAAGCTTTCTTT.

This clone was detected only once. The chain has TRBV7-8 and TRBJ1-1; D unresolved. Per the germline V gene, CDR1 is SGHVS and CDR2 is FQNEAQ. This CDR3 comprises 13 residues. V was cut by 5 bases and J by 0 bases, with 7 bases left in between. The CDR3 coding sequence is TGTGCCAGCAGCCCCGCAATGAACACTGAAGCTTTCTTT. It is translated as CASSPAMNTEAFF.

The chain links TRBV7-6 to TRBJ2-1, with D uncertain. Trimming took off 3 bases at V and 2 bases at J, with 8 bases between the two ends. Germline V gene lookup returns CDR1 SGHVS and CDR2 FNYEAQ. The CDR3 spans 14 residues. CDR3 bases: TGTGCCAGCAGCTTGAACCCGGCCTACAATGAGCAGTTCTTC. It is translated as CASSLNPAYNEQFF.

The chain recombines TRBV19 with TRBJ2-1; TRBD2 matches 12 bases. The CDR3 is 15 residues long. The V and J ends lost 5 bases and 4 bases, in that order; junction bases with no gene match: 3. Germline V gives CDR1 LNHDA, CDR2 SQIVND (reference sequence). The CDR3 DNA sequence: TGTGCCAGTAGTCGGACTAGCGGGAAGTACAATGAGCAGTTCTTC. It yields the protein CASSRTSGKYNEQFF.

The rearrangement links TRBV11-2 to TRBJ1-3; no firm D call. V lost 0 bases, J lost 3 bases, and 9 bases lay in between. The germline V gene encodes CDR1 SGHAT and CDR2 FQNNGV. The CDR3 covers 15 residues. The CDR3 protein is CASSLEGANGNTIYF. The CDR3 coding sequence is TGTGCCAGCAGCTTAGAAGGCGCTAATGGAAACACCATATATTTT. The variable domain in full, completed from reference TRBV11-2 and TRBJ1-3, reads EAGVAQSPRYKIIEKRQSVAFWCNPISGHATLYWYQQILGQGPKLLIQFQNNGVVDDSQLPKDRFSAERLKGVDSTLKIQPAKLEDSAVYLCASSLEGANGNTIYFGEGSWLTVV.

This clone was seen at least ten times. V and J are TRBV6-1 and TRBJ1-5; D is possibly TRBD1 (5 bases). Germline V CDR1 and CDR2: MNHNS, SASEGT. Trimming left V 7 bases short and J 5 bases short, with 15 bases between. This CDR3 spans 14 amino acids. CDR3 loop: CASKYRRDYQPQHF. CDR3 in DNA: TGTGCCAGCAAGTACCGCAGGGACTATCAGCCCCAGCATTTT.

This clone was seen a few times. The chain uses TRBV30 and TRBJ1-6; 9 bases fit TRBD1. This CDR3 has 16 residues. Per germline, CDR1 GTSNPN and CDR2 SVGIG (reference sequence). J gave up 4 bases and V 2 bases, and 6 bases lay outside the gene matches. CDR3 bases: TGTGCCTGGAGTCCCCAGACAGGGGGTTATAATTCACCCCTCCACTTT. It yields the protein CAWSPQTGGYNSPLHF.

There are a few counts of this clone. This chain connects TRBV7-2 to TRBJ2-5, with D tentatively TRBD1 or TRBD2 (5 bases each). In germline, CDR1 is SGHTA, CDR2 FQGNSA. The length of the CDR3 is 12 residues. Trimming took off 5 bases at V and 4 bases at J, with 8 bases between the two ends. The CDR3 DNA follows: TGTGCCAGCAGCCGAGGGGTAGAGACCCAGTACTTC. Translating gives CASSRGVETQYF.

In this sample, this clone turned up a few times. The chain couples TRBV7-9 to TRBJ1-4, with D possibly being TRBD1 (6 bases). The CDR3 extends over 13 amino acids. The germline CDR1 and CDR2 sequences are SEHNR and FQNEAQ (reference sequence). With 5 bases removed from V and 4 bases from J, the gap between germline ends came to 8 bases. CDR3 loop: CASSPQGNEKLFF. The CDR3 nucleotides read TGTGCCAGCAGCCCACAGGGTAATGAAAAACTGTTTTTT. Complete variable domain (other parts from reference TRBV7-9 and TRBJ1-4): DTGVSQNPRHKITKRGQNVTFRCDPISEHNRLYWYRQTLGQGPEFLTYFQNEAQLEKSRLLSDRFSAERPKGSFSTLEIQRTEQGDSAMYLCASSPQGNEKLFFGSGTQLSVL.

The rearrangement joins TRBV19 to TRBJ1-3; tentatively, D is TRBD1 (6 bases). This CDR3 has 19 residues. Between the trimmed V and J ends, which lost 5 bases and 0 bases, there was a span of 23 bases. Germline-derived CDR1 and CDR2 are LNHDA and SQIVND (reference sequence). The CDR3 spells CASSLRLISQGFSGNTIYF. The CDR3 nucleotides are TGTGCCAGTAGTTTACGGCTCATTTCACAGGGCTTCTCTGGAAACACCATATATTTT.

The CDR3 here is CASEGGVGTDTQYF. The CDR3 nucleotides read TGTGCCAGCGAAGGTGGGGTGGGAACAGATACGCAGTATTTT. The chain employs TRBV6-1 and TRBJ2-3; D is uncertain. V was trimmed by 8 bases and J by 3 bases, leaving 15 bases between them. The CDR3 has 14 amino acids. Germline CDR1 and CDR2: MNHNS and SASEGT.

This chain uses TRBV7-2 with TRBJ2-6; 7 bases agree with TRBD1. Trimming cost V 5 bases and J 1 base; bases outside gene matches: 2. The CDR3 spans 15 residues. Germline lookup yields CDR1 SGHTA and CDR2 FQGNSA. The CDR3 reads CASSPGQSGANVLTF. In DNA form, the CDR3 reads TGTGCCAGCAGCCCGGGACAGTCTGGGGCCAACGTCCTGACTTTC.

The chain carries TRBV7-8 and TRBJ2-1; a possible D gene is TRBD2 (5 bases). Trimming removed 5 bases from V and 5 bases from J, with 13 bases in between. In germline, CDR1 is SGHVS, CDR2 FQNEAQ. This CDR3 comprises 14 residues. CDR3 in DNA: TGTGCCAGCAGCCCCCAGGACTTTCACAATGAGCAGTTCTTC. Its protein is CASSPQDFHNEQFF.

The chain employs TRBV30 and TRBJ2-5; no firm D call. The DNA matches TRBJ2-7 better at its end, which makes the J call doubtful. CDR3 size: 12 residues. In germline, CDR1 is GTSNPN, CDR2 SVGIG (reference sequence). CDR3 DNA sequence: TGTGCCTGGCGCGCGCTTTCCTACGAGCAGTACTTC. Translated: CAWRALSYEQYF.

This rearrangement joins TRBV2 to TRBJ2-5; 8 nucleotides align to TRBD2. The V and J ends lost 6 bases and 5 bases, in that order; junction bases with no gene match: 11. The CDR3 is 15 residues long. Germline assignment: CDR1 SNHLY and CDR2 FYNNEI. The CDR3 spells CASRDIAGTYETQYF. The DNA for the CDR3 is TGTGCCAGCAGGGATATAGCGGGAACGTACGAGACCCAGTACTTC.

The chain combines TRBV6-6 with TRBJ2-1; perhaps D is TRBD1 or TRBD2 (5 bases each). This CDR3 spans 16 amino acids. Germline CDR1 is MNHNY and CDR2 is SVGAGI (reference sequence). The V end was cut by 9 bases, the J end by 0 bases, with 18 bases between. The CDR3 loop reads CASDGTPNFSYNEQFF. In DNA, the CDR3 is TGTGCCAGTGATGGGACGCCAAACTTCTCCTACAATGAGCAGTTCTTC.

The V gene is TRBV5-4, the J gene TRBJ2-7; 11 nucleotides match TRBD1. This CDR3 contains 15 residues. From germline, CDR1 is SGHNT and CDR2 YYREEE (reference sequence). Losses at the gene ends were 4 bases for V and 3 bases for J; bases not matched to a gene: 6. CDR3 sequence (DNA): TGTGCCAGCAGCCGTGTGGGGACAGGGGGCTACGAGCAGTACTTC. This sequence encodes CASSRVGTGGYEQYF.

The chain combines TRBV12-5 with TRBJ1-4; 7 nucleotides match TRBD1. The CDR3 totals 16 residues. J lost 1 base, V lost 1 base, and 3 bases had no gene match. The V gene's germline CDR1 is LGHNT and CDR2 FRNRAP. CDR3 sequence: CASGLGTGGTNEKLFF. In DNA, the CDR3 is TGTGCTAGTGGTTTGGGGACAGGAGGAACTAATGAAAAACTGTTTTTT.

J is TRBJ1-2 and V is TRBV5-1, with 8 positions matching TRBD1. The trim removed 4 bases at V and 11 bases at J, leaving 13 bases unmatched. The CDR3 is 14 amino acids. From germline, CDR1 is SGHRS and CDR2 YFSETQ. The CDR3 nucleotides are TGCGCCAGCAGCCTGTGGGACAGGAGTAATGAGTACACCTTC. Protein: CASSLWDRSNEYTF. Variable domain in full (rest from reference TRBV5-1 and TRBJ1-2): KAGVTQTPRYLIKTRGQQVTLSCSPISGHRSVSWYQQTPGQGLQFLFEYFSETQRNKGNFPGRFSGRQFSNSRSEMNVSTLELGDSALYLCASSLWDRSNEYTFGSGTRLTVV.

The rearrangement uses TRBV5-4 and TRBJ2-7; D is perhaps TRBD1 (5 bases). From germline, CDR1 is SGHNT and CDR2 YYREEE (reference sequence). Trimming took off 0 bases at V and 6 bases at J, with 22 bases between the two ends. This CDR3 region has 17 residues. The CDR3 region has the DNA TGTGCCAGCAGCTTGGCCTTGACAGTATCGTCATTGGGCGAGCAGTACTTC. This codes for CASSLALTVSSLGEQYF.

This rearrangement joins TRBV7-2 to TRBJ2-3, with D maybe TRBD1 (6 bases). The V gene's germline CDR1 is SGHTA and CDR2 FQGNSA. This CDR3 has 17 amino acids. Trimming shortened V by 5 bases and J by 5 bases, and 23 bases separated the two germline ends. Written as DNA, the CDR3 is TGTGCCAGCAGCGAACAGAGGGGGATTGGCTTGAGAGATACGCAGTATTTT. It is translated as CASSEQRGIGLRDTQYF.

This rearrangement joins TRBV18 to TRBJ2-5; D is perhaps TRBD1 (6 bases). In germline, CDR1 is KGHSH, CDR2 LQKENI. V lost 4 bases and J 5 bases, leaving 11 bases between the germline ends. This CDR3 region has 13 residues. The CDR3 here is CASSQGDPETQYF. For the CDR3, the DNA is TGTGCCAGCTCACAGGGGGACCCGGAGACCCAGTACTTC.

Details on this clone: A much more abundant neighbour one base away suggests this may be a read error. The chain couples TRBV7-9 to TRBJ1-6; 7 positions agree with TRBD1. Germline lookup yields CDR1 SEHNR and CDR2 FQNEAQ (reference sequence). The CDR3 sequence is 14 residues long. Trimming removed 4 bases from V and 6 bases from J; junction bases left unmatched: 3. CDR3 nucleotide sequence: TGTGCCAGCAGCTCCCGGGACAGTAATTCACCCCTCCACTTT. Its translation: CASSSRDSNSPLHF.

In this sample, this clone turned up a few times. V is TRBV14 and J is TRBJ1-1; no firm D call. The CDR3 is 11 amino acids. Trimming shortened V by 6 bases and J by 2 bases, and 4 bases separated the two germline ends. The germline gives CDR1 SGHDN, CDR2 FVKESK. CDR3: CASSLNTEAFF. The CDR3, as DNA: TGTGCCAGCAGTCTTAACACTGAAGCTTTCTTT.